Below, 20 T cell receptor beta chains from the same sample are listed, as sequenced in a study of blood T cell repertoires in COVID-19. The table came from immunoSEQ multiplex PCR; TCRdb's copy has only in-frame clones and leaves some out. Seen here are 250,000 to 350,000 clones, around 85% observed once, and the top ten hold more than 1.4%. Sequencing used peripheral blood. These TCRs come from a human donor with COVID-19, enrolled during active disease. The donor label of this sample is uncertain.

CDR3 residues: CAWSGDRGHTEAFF. The CDR3 DNA sequence: TGTGCCTGGAGTGGGGACAGGGGCCACACTGAAGCTTTCTTT. This sequence joins TRBV30 and TRBJ1-1; 10 positions agree with TRBD1. V was pared by 1 base and J by 3 bases, with 2 bases of the junction left unmatched. The CDR3 is 14 amino acids. Germline CDR1 GTSNPN, CDR2 SVGIG (reference sequence).

The gene calls are TRBV2 and TRBJ2-1, with 9 positions matching TRBD1. This CDR3 comprises 13 residues. Germline V CDR1 and CDR2: SNHLY, FYNNEI. V was clipped by 6 bases and J by 4 bases; unmatched bases: 1. CDR3 amino acids: CASSGTGYNEQFF. The CDR3, as DNA: TGTGCCAGCAGCGGGACAGGGTACAATGAGCAGTTCTTC.

The chain has TRBV6-5 and TRBJ1-2; D possibly corresponds to TRBD1 (5 bases). From germline, CDR1 is MNHEY and CDR2 SVGAGI. This CDR3 has 15 amino acids. Trimming shortened V by 4 bases and J by 6 bases, and 18 bases separated the two germline ends. This chain's CDR3 is CASSSSNRLPHGYTF. For the CDR3, the DNA is TGTGCCAGCAGTTCCAGTAACAGGTTACCCCATGGCTACACCTTC.

This chain connects TRBV3-1 (or the pseudogene TRBV3-2) to TRBJ2-7; TRBD2 aligns across 10 bases. CDR1 and CDR2 from the germline V gene are LGHDT and YNNKEL (reference sequence). CDR3 length: 16 residues. The J segment lost 12 bases and the V segment lost 0 bases, leaving 14 bases of the junction unmatched. The CDR3 spells CASSQDWSASGSGRYF. In DNA, the CDR3 is TGTGCCAGCAGCCAAGATTGGAGTGCTAGCGGGAGCGGTCGGTACTTC.

The V gene is TRBV3-1 (or the pseudogene TRBV3-2), the J gene TRBJ2-6; 9 bases are a match to TRBD1. The CDR3 loop spans 17 amino acids. The trim removed 6 bases at V and 1 base at J, leaving 7 bases unmatched. The germline gives CDR1 LGHDT, CDR2 YNNKEL (reference sequence). CDR3 loop: CASRPGQGFSGANVLTF. The CDR3 coding sequence is TGTGCCAGCAGACCGGGACAGGGTTTTTCTGGGGCCAACGTCCTGACTTTC.

The V gene is TRBV11-2, the J gene TRBJ1-1, with D hard to call. CDR3 size: 16 residues. Germline CDR1 SGHAT, CDR2 FQNNGV. The germline V and J ends were trimmed by 1 base and 1 base, with 13 bases remaining between them. CDR3 coding DNA: TGTGCCAGCAGCTTAGTGGGCCAGACAAGGAACACTGAAGCTTTCTTT. Its protein is CASSLVGQTRNTEAFF. Drawing the rest from reference TRBV11-2 and TRBJ1-1, the complete variable domain is EAGVAQSPRYKIIEKRQSVAFWCNPISGHATLYWYQQILGQGPKLLIQFQNNGVVDDSQLPKDRFSAERLKGVDSTLKIQPAKLEDSAVYLCASSLVGQTRNTEAFFGQGTRLTVV.

This clone showed up just a few times. The chain carries TRBV27 and TRBJ1-1; TRBD1 might be the D (5 bases). CDR1 is MNHEY, CDR2 SMNVEV, per germline (reference sequence). V dropped 6 bases and J dropped 4 bases, with 15 bases sitting between them. CDR3 length equals 14 residues. CDR3 loop: CASSNWGDRTEAFF. The CDR3 DNA reads as TGTGCCAGCAGCAACTGGGGGGATCGCACTGAAGCTTTCTTT.

This rearrangement joins TRBV2 to TRBJ2-2; a possible D gene is TRBD1 (5 bases). The V gene lost 4 bases and the J gene lost 3 bases, with 9 bases spanning the gap. The CDR3 sequence is 14 residues long. From germline, CDR1 is SNHLY and CDR2 FYNNEI. CDR3 nucleotides: TGTGCCAGCAGTGTTTTCAGGGACACCGGGGAGCTGTTTTTT. This codes for CASSVFRDTGELFF.

The V call is TRBV10-3, the J call TRBJ2-7; TRBD1 matches 7 bases. CDR3 length equals 16 residues. The trim removed 3 bases at V and 0 bases at J, leaving 8 bases unmatched. Germline CDR1 is ENHRY and CDR2 is SYGVKD. The CDR3: CAISDPSGTASYEQYF. The CDR3 DNA reads as TGTGCCATCAGTGACCCCTCCGGGACAGCCTCCTACGAGCAGTACTTC.

V usage is TRBV28 and J usage is TRBJ1-3; 9 nucleotides agree with TRBD1. CDR1 MDHEN and CDR2 SYDVKM come from the germline V gene. Trimming cost V 5 bases and J 8 bases; bases outside gene matches: 16. There are 17 residues in the CDR3. CDR3 in amino acids: CASSAPGQGAYMHTIYF. CDR3 sequence (DNA): TGTGCCAGCAGTGCCCCGGGACAGGGAGCCTACATGCACACCATATATTTT.

The V call is TRBV27, the J call TRBJ1-5, with 7 bases fitting TRBD1. Germline CDR1 and CDR2: MNHEY and SMNVEV (reference sequence). V shed 1 base and J 1 base; nucleotides not matched to a gene: 10. The CDR3 covers 18 residues. The CDR3 nucleotides are TGTGCCAGCAGTTTATGGGGACAGCCCAACCCAAGCAATCAGCCCCAGCATTTT. Translated, it gives CASSLWGQPNPSNQPQHF.

The J gene is TRBJ2-1, the V gene TRBV5-4, with D maybe TRBD2 (5 bases). CDR1 and CDR2 (germline): SGHNT, YYREEE (reference sequence). V was cut by 6 bases and J by 3 bases, with 10 bases left in between. This CDR3 spans 13 amino acids. CDR3 in DNA: TGTGCCAGCAACCGCGACTACTACAATGAGCAGTTCTTC. It translates to CASNRDYYNEQFF. The entire variable domain, with the rest obtained from reference TRBV5-4 and TRBJ2-1, is as follows: ETGVTQSPTHLIKTRGQQVTLRCSSQSGHNTVSWYQQALGQGPQFIFQYYREEENGRGNFPPRFSGLQFPNYSSELNVNALELDDSALYLCASNRDYYNEQFFGPGTRLTVL.

The chain employs TRBV5-1 and TRBJ2-7; perhaps TRBD2 as D (6 bases). Trimming shortened V by 2 bases and J by 0 bases, and 9 bases separated the two germline ends. The CDR3 is made up of 14 amino acids. CDR1 and CDR2 from the germline V gene are SGHRS and YFSETQ. CDR3 nucleotides: TGCGCCAGCAGCTTCGGGAGCAGCTCCTACGAGCAGTACTTC. It codes for CASSFGSSSYEQYF.

The J gene is TRBJ2-1, the V gene TRBV7-2; TRBD2 matches at 9 bases. After removal of 2 bases from V and 2 bases from J, the junction contained 7 bases not matched to a gene. In germline, CDR1 is SGHTA, CDR2 FQGNSA. This CDR3 is 17 amino acids long. CDR3 DNA sequence: TGTGCCAGCAGCTTAAACTTGGCTAGCGGGACCTACAATGAGCAGTTCTTC. As protein: CASSLNLASGTYNEQFF.

V usage is TRBV5-6 and J usage is TRBJ1-2, with a possible D match to TRBD1 (5 bases). This CDR3 is built from 16 residues. In germline, CDR1 is SGHDT, CDR2 YYEEEE. V lost 0 bases, J lost 4 bases, and 16 bases lay in between. CDR3 DNA sequence: TGTGCCAGCAGCTTGGGGCCCGGGGGAGGGATCTATGGCTACACCTTC. Protein sequence: CASSLGPGGGIYGYTF.

The chain joins TRBV9 to TRBJ2-5; possible D gene TRBD2, 5 bases. The CDR3 consists of 14 residues. Trimming took off 3 bases at V and 5 bases at J, with 14 bases between the two ends. CDR1 and CDR2 from the germline V gene are SGDLS and YYNGEE. The CDR3 nucleotides are TGTGCCAGCAGCGCGACCGGTAGGAGGGAGACCCAGTACTTC. It specifies CASSATGRRETQYF.

This rearrangement joins TRBV5-1 to TRBJ1-1; possibly TRBD1 for D (5 bases). Germline V lookup: CDR1 SGHRS, CDR2 YFSETQ. This CDR3 has 13 amino acids. V gave up 3 bases and J gave up 4 bases, with 10 bases separating them. CDR3 in amino acids: CASSSFGGTEAFF. In nucleotides, the CDR3 is TGCGCCAGCAGCTCTTTCGGGGGCACTGAAGCTTTCTTT.

The sample holds one count of this clone. V gene TRBV28 combines with J gene TRBJ1-2; possible D gene TRBD1, 6 bases. Germline V CDR1 and CDR2: MDHEN, SYDVKM. This CDR3 has 14 residues. Trimming cost V 7 bases and J 6 bases, with 18 bases left between them. The CDR3 here is CASILSAGAHGYTF. The DNA for the CDR3 is TGTGCCAGCATTCTTTCGGCAGGGGCGCATGGCTACACCTTC.

This clone appeared once. The rearrangement joins TRBV7-2 to TRBJ2-2; 8 nucleotides align to TRBD1. There are 17 residues in the CDR3. Looked up from germline, CDR1 is SGHTA and CDR2 is FQGNSA. With 5 bases clipped from V and 0 bases from J, the junction kept 8 bases outside the gene matches. The CDR3 DNA sequence: TGTGCCAGCAGCAATACAAGGACAGGGCCGAACACCGGGGAGCTGTTTTTT. Its protein product is CASSNTRTGPNTGELFF.

V is TRBV4-2 and J is TRBJ2-5; 12 positions match TRBD2. The CDR3 has 23 amino acids. Germline CDR1 is LGHNA and CDR2 is YNFKEQ. V lost 0 bases to trimming and J lost 0 bases; unmatched junction nucleotides: 20. The CDR3, as DNA: TGTGCCAGCAGCCAAGAGGGTGAAGTCCGGGCTAGCGGGAGGGCTATGCACCAAGAGACCCAGTACTTC. Translation gives CASSQEGEVRASGRAMHQETQYF.